The present T cell receptor (beta chain) was sequenced within a study of neurological immune-mediated disorders. The study, taken as a whole, reports: TCR-beta repertoires seemed private in all groups, with no expanded CDR3 amino acid sequences shared.

With respect to this clonotype: Its target is unknown. It may be a read error: a sequence one base away is much more abundant.

From germline, CDR1 is SGHKS and CDR2 YYEKEE (reference sequence). The CDR3 spans 15 residues. Using its own MiXCR run on the 5' RACE reads, TCRdb lists one record per CDR3 protein. The table lists more than 25,000 distinct CDR3 sequences, 12% of them singletons. This chain connects TRBV5-5 to TRBJ2-1, with a tentative D call TRBD1 (5 bases). The source of this sequence is a woman between 55 and 75 years old in good health. The material sequenced was PBMCs. CDR3 in amino acids: CSSPTGPLSYNEQFF. In DNA, the CDR3 is TGTTCCAGCCCCACAGGCCCACTCTCCTACAATGAGCAGTTCTTC.